This T cell receptor (beta chain) was recovered during a study of regulatory T cells in long-lasting Graves disease (dated by TCRdb to the early 2020s). Describing the broader study: Persistent Graves' disease was defined as persistently positive TSH receptor autoantibodies together with antithyroid drug treatment for over 5 years. The study was registered as a clinical trial and conducted in China. On average, persistent Graves' disease patients in the clinical cohort had been on antithyroid drugs for roughly 11 years. This study used TCR sequencing and RNA sequencing of peripheral blood to compare persistent Graves' disease patients against newly diagnosed Graves' disease patients. A total of some 33 samples were covered by TCR sequencing, comprising approximately 13 persistent and around 20 newly diagnosed Graves' disease patients.

From cysteine to phenylalanine, the CDR3 is 16 amino acids long. Solely the CDR3 DNA is kept, with 48 bases framed from the first base. V and J are trimmed by 6 bases and 0 bases, and the gene matches miss 7 bases of the junction. This clonotype was detected only a few times. Its antigen remains unidentified. No much larger clone exists at a distance of one base, and base qualities are not known. The time point tag for this specimen amounts to: persistent/refractory GD, antithyroid drugs over 5 years with positive TRAb. For both TCR sequencing and RNA sequencing, RNA was extracted from PBMCs using TRIzol. Graves' disease was diagnosed according to American Thyroid Association guidelines. Recruitment of patients was carried out at an endocrinology department in Xi'an, China. Each patient gave 7 to 9.5 milliliters of peripheral blood, collected in an EDTA anticoagulant tube. Ficoll Paque Plus density gradient separation was used to isolate PBMCs, and no additional T cell sorting was done. RNA quality was checked with an Agilent 2100 Bioanalyzer and agarose gel, and concentration with a NanoDrop 2000.

Overall study outcomes, separate from this receptor: The study examined only peripheral blood because the primary lesion, thyroid tissue, could not be accessed. The authors acknowledged the small sample size as a limitation that may reduce accuracy. More public clonotypes were shared among persistent patients (under 3,000) than among newly diagnosed patients (966). Lower TCR Shannon entropy and fewer highly expanded clones were observed in persistent Graves' disease patients than in newly diagnosed patients, which suggested clonal expansion. Preferential use of TRBV28, TRBJ1-2 and TRBJ2-5 was observed in persistent disease, whereas TRBV20-1 and TRBJ2-1 were favored in newly diagnosed disease. Only the TCR beta chain was sequenced and analyzed.

Library creation used multiplex PCR. TCRdb shows the sequencer as Illumina HiSeq 4000. To build TCR beta libraries, CDR3 regions were amplified by Arm-PCR using iRepertoire HTBI primers. PCR products were gel purified before sequencing. In the original analysis: Gene usage analysis of CDR3 amino acid clonotypes used the 55 to 80 TRBV and around 13 TRBJ segments found across samples. COPE and FqMerger were used to merge the filtered high-quality paired reads into contigs. Contigs were aligned with BLAST to IMGT TRBV, TRBD and TRBJ reference genes, and CDR3 was defined per IMGT. Highly expanded clones were defined as clonotypes with a frequency above 0.1%. Repertoire diversity was measured by Shannon entropy, and V-J evenness by the Gini coefficient. Clonotypes shared by more than one individual were considered public. The raw public reads went through TCRdb reprocessing: fastp at Q25, MiXCR clone calling, in-frame beta chains kept. Entries that share a CDR3 protein sequence are merged under the most common genes and DNA. Here the V and J calls rest on TCRdb's processing, not on the authors' analysis. The sample contains 700,000 or so distinct CDR3 sequences, around 30% of them found a single time. The ten most abundant clones make up under 55% of the sample.

This TCR was sampled from a female donor with Graves disease. Sequences were derived from peripheral blood mononuclear cells (PBMCs), sampled when the disease was refractory, from a patient treated with antithyroid drugs. This sequence uses TRBV12-3 or TRBV12-4 and TRBJ2-1, with 8 bases matching TRBD2. The nucleotide sequence is TGTGCCAGCAGAGTTAGCGGGGCGAGCTCCTACAATGAGCAGTTCTTC. Its protein reads: CASRVSGASSYNEQFF.